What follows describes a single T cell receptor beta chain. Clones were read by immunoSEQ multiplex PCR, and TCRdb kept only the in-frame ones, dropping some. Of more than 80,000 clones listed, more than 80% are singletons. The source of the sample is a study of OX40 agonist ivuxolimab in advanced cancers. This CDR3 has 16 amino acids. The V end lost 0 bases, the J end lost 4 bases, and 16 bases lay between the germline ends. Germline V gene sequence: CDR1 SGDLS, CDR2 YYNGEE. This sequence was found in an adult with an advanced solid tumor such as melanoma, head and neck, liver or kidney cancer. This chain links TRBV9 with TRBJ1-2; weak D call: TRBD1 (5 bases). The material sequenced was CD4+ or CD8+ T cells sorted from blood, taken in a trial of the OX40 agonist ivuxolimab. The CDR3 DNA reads TGTGCCAGCAGCGTAGGAGAAGGGGAATGGGTCTATGGCTACACCTTC. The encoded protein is CASSVGEGEWVYGYTF.